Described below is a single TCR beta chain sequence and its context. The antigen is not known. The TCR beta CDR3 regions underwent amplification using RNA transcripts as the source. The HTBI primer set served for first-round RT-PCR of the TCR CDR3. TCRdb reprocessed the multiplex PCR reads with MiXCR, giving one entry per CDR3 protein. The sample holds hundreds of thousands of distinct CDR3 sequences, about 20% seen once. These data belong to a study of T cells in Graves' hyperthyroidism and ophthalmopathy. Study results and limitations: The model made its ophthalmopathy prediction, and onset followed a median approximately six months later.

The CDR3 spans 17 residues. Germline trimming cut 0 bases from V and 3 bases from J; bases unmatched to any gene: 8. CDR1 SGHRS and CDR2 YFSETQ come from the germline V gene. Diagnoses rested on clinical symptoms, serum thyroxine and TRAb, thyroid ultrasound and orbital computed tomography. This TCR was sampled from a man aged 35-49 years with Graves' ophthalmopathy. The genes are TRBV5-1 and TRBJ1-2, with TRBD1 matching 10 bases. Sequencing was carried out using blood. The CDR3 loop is CASSLALRQGAYYGYTF. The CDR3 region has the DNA TGCGCCAGCAGCTTGGCCTTGCGACAGGGGGCCTACTATGGCTACACCTTC.